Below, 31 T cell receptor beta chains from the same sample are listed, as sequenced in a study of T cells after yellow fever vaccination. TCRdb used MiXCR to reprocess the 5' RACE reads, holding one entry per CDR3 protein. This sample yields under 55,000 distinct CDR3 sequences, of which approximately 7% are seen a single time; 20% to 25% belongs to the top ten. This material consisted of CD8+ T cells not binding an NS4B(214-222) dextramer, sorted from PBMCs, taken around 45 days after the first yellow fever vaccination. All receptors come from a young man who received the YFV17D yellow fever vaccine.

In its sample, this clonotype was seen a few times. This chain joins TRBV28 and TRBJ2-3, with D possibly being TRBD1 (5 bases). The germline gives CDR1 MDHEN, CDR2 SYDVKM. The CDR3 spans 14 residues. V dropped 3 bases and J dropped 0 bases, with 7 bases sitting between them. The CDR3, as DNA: TGTGCCAGCAGTTTTAGGGGAAGCACAGATACGCAGTATTTT. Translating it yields CASSFRGSTDTQYF.

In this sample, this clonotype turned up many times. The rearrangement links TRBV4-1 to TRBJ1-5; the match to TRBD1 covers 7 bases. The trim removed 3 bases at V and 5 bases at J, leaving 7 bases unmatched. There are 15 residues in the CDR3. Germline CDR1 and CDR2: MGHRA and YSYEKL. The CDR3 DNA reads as TGCGCCAGCAGCCAGAGGACAGGATCGGATCAGCCCCAGCATTTT. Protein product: CASSQRTGSDQPQHF.

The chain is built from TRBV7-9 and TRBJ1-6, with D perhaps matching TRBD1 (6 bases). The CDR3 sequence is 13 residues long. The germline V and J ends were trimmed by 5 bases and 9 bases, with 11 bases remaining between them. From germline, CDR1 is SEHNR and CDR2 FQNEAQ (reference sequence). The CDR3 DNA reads TGTGCCAGCAGCCCGACGGACAGTTCACCCCTCCACTTT. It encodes CASSPTDSSPLHF.

CDR3 sequence reads: CASSLSPDTQYF. The CDR3 DNA is TGTGCCAGCAGTTTATCACCGGATACGCAGTATTTT. The rearrangement joins TRBV27 to TRBJ2-3; D gene uncertain. Germline V gene lookup returns CDR1 MNHEY and CDR2 SMNVEV (reference sequence). V shed 0 bases and J shed 6 bases, with 4 bases lying between them. This CDR3 has 12 amino acids.

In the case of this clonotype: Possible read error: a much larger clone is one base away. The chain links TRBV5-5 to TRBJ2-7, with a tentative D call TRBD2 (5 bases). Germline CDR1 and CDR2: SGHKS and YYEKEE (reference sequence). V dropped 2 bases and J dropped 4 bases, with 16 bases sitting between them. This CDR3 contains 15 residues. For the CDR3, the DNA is TGTGCCAGCAGCTTACGGCGGGTGGGGAGATACGAGCAGTACTTC. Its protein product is CASSLRRVGRYEQYF.

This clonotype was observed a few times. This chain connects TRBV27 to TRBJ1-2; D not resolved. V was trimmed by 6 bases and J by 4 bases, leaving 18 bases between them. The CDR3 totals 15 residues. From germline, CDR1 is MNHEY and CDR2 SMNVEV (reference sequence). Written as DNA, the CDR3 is TGTGCCAGCAGCACCCGCCTGGACGGATTCTATGGCTACACCTTC. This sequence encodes CASSTRLDGFYGYTF.

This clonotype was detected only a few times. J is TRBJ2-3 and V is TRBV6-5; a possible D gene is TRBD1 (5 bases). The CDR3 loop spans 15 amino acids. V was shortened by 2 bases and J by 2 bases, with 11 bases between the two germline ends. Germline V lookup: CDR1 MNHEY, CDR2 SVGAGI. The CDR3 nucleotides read TGTGCCAGCAGTTACAGCACAGGAAACACAGATACGCAGTATTTT. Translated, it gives CASSYSTGNTDTQYF.

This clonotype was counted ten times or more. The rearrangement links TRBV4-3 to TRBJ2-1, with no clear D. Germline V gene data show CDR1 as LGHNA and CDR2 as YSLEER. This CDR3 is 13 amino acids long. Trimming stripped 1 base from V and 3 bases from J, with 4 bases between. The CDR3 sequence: CASSQVVYNEQFF. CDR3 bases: TGCGCCAGCAGCCAAGTGGTCTACAATGAGCAGTTCTTC.

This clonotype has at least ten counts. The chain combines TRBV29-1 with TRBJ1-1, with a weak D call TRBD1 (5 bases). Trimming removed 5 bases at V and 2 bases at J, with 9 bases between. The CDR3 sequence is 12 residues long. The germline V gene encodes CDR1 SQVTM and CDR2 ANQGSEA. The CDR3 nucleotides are TGCAGCGTTTTGGGACTTAACACTGAAGCTTTCTTT. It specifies CSVLGLNTEAFF.

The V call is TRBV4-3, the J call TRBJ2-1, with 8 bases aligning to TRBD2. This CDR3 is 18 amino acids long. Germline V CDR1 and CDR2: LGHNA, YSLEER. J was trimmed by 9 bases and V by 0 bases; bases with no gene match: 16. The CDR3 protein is CASSQDPLGPAGVVEQFF. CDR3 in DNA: TGCGCCAGCAGCCAAGATCCCCTCGGACCAGCGGGGGTGGTTGAGCAGTTCTTC.

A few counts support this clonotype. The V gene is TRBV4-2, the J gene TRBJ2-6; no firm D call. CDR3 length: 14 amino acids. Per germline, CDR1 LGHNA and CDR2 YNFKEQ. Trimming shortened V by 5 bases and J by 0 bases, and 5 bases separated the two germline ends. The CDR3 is CASSSLSGANVLTF. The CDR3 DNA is TGTGCCAGCAGCTCCCTCTCTGGGGCCAACGTCCTGACTTTC.

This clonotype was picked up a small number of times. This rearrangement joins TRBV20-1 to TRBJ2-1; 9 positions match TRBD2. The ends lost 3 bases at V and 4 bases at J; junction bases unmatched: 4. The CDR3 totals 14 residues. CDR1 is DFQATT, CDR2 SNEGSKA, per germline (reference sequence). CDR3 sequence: CSARQRGEYNEQFF. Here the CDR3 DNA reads TGCAGTGCTAGGCAGCGGGGGGAGTACAATGAGCAGTTCTTC.

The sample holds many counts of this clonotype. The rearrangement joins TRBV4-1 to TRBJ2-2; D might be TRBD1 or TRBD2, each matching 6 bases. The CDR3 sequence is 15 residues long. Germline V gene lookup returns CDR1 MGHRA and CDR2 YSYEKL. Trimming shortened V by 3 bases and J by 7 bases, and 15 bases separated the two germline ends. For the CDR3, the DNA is TGCGCCAGCAGCCATGGGGGGCTTCGAGGCGGGGAGCTGTTTTTT. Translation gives CASSHGGLRGGELFF.

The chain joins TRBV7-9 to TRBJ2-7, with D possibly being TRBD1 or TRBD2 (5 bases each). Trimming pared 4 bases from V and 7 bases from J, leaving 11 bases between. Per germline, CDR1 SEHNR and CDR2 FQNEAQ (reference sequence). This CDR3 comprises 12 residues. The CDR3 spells CASSSGTQEQYF. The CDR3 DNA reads TGTGCCAGCAGCTCCGGGACCCAGGAGCAGTACTTC.

The CDR3 protein is CSASLGVEGNIQYF. The CDR3 nucleotides are TGCAGTGCTAGTCTCGGGGTTGAGGGAAACATTCAGTACTTC. V usage is TRBV20-1 and J usage is TRBJ2-4; TRBD2 is a possible D gene (5 bases). Germline CDR1 is DFQATT and CDR2 is SNEGSKA (reference sequence). The CDR3 runs 14 residues. The germline V and J ends were trimmed by 3 bases and 6 bases, with 15 bases remaining between them.

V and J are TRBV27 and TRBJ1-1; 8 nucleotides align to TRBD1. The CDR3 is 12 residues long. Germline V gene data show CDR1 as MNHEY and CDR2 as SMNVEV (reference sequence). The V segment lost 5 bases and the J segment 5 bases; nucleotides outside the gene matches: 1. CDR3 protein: CASSDRGTEAFF. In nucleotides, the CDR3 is TGTGCCAGCAGTGACAGGGGTACTGAAGCTTTCTTT.

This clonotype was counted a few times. DNA of the CDR3: TGTGCTAGTGGCTCCGAGGACGCCTACGAGCAGTACGTC. Protein product: CASGSEDAYEQYV. The chain uses TRBV12-5 and TRBJ2-7; D unclear. The germline CDR1 and CDR2 sequences are LGHNT and FRNRAP. This CDR3 contains 13 residues. V gave up 6 bases and J gave up 2 bases, with 11 bases separating them.

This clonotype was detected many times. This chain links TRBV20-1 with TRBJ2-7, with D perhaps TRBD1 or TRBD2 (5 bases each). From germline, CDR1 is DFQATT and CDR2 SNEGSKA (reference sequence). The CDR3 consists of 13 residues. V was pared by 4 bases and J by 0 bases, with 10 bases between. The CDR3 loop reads CSANRRSSYEQYF. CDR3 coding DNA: TGCAGTGCTAACAGGAGGAGCTCCTACGAGCAGTACTTC.

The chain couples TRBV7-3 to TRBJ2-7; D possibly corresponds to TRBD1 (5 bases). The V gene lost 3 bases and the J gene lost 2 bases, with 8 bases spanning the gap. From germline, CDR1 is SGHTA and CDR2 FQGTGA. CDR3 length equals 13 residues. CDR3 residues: CASSFDRTYEQYV. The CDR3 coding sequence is TGTGCCAGCAGCTTTGACAGAACCTACGAGCAGTACGTC.

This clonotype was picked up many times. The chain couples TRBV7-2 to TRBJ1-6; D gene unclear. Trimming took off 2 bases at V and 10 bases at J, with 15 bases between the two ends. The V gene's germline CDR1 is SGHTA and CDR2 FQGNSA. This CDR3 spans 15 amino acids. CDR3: CASSLSVPPRSPLHF. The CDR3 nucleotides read TGTGCCAGCAGCTTATCAGTGCCCCCAAGGTCACCCCTCCACTTT.

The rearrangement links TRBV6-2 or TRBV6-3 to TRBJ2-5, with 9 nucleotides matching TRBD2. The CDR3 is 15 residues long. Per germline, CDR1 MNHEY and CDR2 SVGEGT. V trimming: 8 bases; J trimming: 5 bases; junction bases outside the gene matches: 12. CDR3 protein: CASAGGLLGPETQYF. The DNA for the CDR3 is TGTGCCAGCGCGGGGGGGCTTTTAGGGCCGGAGACCCAGTACTTC.

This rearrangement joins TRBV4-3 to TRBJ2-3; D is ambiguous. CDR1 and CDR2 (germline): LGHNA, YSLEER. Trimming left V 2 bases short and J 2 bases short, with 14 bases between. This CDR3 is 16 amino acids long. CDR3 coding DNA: TGCGCCAGCAGCCAACGACGGCTCAAGATCACAGATACGCAGTATTTT. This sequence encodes CASSQRRLKITDTQYF.

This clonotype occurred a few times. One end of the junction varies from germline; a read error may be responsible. CDR3 in amino acids: CASSQAGQETQYF. CDR3 nucleotides: TGTGCCAGCAGTCAAGCGGGGCAAGAGACCCAGTACTTC. This chain connects TRBV6-1 to TRBJ2-5; TRBD2 matches 7 bases. The V gene's germline CDR1 is MNHNS and CDR2 SASEGT. The CDR3 has 13 residues.

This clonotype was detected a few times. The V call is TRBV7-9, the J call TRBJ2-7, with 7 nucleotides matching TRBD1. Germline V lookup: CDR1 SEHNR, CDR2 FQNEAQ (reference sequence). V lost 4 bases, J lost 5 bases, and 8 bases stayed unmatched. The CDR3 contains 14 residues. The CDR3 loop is CASSWVGGLNEQYF. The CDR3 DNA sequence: TGTGCCAGCAGCTGGGTAGGGGGCTTAAACGAGCAGTACTTC.

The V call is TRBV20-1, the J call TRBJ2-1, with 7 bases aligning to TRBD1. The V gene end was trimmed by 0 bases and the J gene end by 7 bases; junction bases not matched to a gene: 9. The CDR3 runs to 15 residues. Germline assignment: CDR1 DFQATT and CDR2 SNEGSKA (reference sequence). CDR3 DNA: TGCAGTGCTAGAGATTTCCGGGACAGTAGGAATGAGCAGTTCTTC. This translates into CSARDFRDSRNEQFF.

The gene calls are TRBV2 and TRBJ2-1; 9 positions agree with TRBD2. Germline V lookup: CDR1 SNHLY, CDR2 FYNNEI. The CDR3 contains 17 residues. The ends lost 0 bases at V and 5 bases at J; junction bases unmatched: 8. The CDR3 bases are TGTGCCAGCAGTGAAGCGCTTTTATTAGCGGGGGACAATGAGCAGTTCTTC. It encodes CASSEALLLAGDNEQFF.

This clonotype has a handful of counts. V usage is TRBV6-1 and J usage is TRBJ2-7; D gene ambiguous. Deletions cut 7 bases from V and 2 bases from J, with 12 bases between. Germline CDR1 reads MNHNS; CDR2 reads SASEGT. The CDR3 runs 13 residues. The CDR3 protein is CASNPDLPYEQYF. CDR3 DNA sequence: TGTGCCAGCAACCCGGACCTCCCCTACGAGCAGTACTTC.

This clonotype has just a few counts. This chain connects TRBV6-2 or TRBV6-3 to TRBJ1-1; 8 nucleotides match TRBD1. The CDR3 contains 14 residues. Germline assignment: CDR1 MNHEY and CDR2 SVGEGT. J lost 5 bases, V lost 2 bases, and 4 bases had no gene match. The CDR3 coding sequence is TGTGCCAGCAGTTACCAGGGGGCAAGGACTGAAGCTTTCTTT. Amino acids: CASSYQGARTEAFF.

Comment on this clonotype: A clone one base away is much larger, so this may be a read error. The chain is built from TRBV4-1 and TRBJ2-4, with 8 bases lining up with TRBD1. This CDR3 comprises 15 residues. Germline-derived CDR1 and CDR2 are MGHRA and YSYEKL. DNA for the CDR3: TGCGCCAGCAGCCCTCAGGGGGCAACCAATAACATTCAGTACTTC. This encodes CASSPQGATNNIQYF.

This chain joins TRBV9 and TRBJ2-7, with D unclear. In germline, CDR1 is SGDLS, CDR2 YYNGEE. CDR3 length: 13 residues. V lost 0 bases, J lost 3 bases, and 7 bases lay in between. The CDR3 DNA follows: TGTGCCAGCAGCGTAGGGCGAGACTACGAGCAGTACTTC. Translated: CASSVGRDYEQYF.

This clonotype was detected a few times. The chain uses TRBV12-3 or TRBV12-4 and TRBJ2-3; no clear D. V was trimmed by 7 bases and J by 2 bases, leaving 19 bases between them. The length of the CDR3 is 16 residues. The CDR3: CASTPKDPRPTDTQYF. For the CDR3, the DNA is TGTGCCAGCACCCCCAAAGACCCAAGGCCCACAGATACGCAGTATTTT.